This passage covers 14 T cell receptor beta chains from one sample sequenced in a study of T-cell memory formation after mild COVID-19. TCRdb ran MiXCR on the 5' RACE reads and lists one entry per CDR3 protein. The sample yields hundreds of thousands of distinct CDR3 sequences, about a fifth seen once. Sequences were obtained from PBMCs or a T cell subset sorted from them (not recorded which). Source of these receptors: an adult woman who had mild COVID-19 (a few samples of this study predate the infection). Cell type and time point are not known.

There are many counts of this clonotype. This chain joins TRBV12-3 or TRBV12-4 and TRBJ1-1, with 7 bases fitting TRBD1. After removal of 5 bases from V and 5 bases from J, the junction contained 5 bases not matched to a gene. This CDR3 comprises 13 residues. The CDR3 nucleotides read TGTGCCAGCAGTCTCAGGGGGGGAACTGAAGCTTTCTTT. Its translation: CASSLRGGTEAFF.

The V call is TRBV12-3 or TRBV12-4, the J call TRBJ2-1, with 11 nucleotides matching TRBD2. V dropped 5 bases and J dropped 0; count of bases not matched to a gene: 3. The CDR3 has 16 residues. The CDR3 loop is CASSLSGGVSYNEQFF. The CDR3, as DNA: TGTGCCAGCAGTCTTAGCGGGGGGGTCTCCTACAATGAGCAGTTCTTC.

This clonotype was seen repeatedly, ten times or more. The chain joins TRBV3-1 to TRBJ2-5; D unresolved. Germline V gives CDR1 LGHDT, CDR2 YNNKEL (reference sequence). The CDR3 has 11 residues. V was cut by 5 bases and J by 7 bases, with 8 bases left in between. The CDR3 bases are TGTGCCAGCAGCGCAGGCGGGACCCAGTACTTC. Encoded protein: CASSAGGTQYF.

There are a few counts of this clonotype. V is TRBV27 and J is TRBJ1-2, with 8 nucleotides matching TRBD1. The trim removed 6 bases at V and 7 bases at J, leaving 10 bases unmatched. Looked up from germline, CDR1 is MNHEY and CDR2 is SMNVEV (reference sequence). The CDR3 spans 14 residues. The CDR3 region has the DNA TGTGCCAGCAGCCAGACAGGGGCACTTGGTGGCTACACCTTC. Translated, it gives CASSQTGALGGYTF.

The V gene is TRBV12-3 or TRBV12-4, the J gene TRBJ1-1; TRBD1 matches at 8 bases. The J segment lost 2 bases and the V segment lost 5 bases, leaving 4 bases of the junction unmatched. The CDR3 contains 14 residues. In nucleotides, the CDR3 is TGTGCCAGCAGTCGGGGACAGGTAAACACTGAAGCTTTCTTT. Its protein is CASSRGQVNTEAFF.

The chain uses TRBV27 and TRBJ1-1, with 7 bases aligning to TRBD1. Germline V CDR1 and CDR2: MNHEY, SMNVEV (reference sequence). Unmatched junction bases numbered 5, after V lost 6 bases and J lost 1 base. The CDR3 consists of 14 residues. CDR3 region: CASRDRQGNTEAFF. The CDR3 region has the DNA TGTGCCAGCAGGGATCGACAGGGGAACACTGAAGCTTTCTTT.

The table lists this clonotype with a few counts. The genes are TRBV5-1 and TRBJ1-6; D not certain. This CDR3 is built from 17 residues. Germline values: CDR1 SGHRS, CDR2 YFSETQ. Deletions cut 1 base from V and 9 bases from J, with 20 bases between. Here the CDR3 DNA reads TGCGCCAGCAGCTTGAGGGCCAACCGCGCTGTGGGTTCACCCCTCCACTTT. It is translated as CASSLRANRAVGSPLHF. Looking up the rest from reference TRBV5-1 and TRBJ1-6 gives the full variable domain: KAGVTQTPRYLIKTRGQQVTLSCSPISGHRSVSWYQQTPGQGLQFLFEYFSETQRNKGNFPGRFSGRQFSNSRSEMNVSTLELGDSALYLCASSLRANRAVGSPLHFGNGTRLTVT.

This clonotype was found a few times. The CDR3 here is CATSENGDLYGYTF. The CDR3 region has the DNA TGTGCCACCAGTGAGAACGGTGACCTCTATGGCTACACCTTC. V is TRBV24-1 and J is TRBJ1-2; the D is unclear. Trimming pared 4 bases from V and 4 bases from J, leaving 12 bases between. CDR3 length: 14 amino acids. Per germline, CDR1 KGHDR and CDR2 SFDVKD.

This clonotype was seen more than once but under ten times. The V and J genes are TRBV12-3 or TRBV12-4 and TRBJ2-3; D is unclear. CDR3 length: 12 residues. V gave up 6 bases and J gave up 0 bases, with 4 bases separating them. Here the CDR3 reads CASRWSTDTQYF. CDR3 bases: TGTGCCAGCAGATGGAGCACAGATACGCAGTATTTT.

This chain links TRBV9 with TRBJ2-2, with D unresolved. The V gene lost 4 bases and the J gene lost 8 bases, with 9 bases spanning the gap. Germline V CDR1 and CDR2: SGDLS, YYNGEE. CDR3 length: 12 amino acids. CDR3 region: CASSIQRGELFF. The CDR3 DNA follows: TGTGCCAGCAGCATCCAACGGGGGGAGCTGTTTTTT.

The chain has TRBV19 and TRBJ2-2, with 8 nucleotides matching TRBD2. The CDR3 sequence is 17 residues long. CDR1 LNHDA and CDR2 SQIVND come from the germline V gene (reference sequence). The V segment lost 0 bases and the J segment 6 bases; nucleotides outside the gene matches: 9. The CDR3 coding sequence is TGTGCCAGTAGTATAGATCGGGGGACTAGTCTTTCCGGGGAGCTGTTTTTT. This encodes CASSIDRGTSLSGELFF.

This clonotype was seen only a few times. This chain connects TRBV19 to TRBJ1-1; no reliable D call. The CDR3 is 13 residues long. V lost 6 bases and J 5 bases, leaving 13 bases between the germline ends. CDR1 and CDR2 from the germline V gene are LNHDA and SQIVND (reference sequence). The DNA for the CDR3 is TGTGCCAGTAGGCGCCGGGATTATACTGAAGCTTTCTTT. The encoded protein is CASRRRDYTEAFF.

V usage is TRBV3-1 and J usage is TRBJ2-5; D might be TRBD2 (6 bases). From germline, CDR1 is LGHDT and CDR2 YNNKEL (reference sequence). The CDR3 extends over 16 amino acids. Trimming stripped 4 bases from V and 5 bases from J, with 20 bases between. CDR3 nucleotides: TGTGCCAGCAGCCCGGGGGTCCGTGGTTTTGGGGAGACCCAGTACTTC. Residues: CASSPGVRGFGETQYF.

Written as DNA, the CDR3 is TGTGCCAGCAGTGTGGGGCCACTTAGCGGGAGAGGGGGTGAGCAGTTCTTC. This translates into CASSVGPLSGRGGEQFF. This chain joins TRBV2 and TRBJ2-1, with 9 nucleotides matching TRBD2. This CDR3 contains 17 residues. The germline gives CDR1 SNHLY, CDR2 FYNNEI. The V and J ends lost 4 bases and 9 bases, in that order; junction bases with no gene match: 16.